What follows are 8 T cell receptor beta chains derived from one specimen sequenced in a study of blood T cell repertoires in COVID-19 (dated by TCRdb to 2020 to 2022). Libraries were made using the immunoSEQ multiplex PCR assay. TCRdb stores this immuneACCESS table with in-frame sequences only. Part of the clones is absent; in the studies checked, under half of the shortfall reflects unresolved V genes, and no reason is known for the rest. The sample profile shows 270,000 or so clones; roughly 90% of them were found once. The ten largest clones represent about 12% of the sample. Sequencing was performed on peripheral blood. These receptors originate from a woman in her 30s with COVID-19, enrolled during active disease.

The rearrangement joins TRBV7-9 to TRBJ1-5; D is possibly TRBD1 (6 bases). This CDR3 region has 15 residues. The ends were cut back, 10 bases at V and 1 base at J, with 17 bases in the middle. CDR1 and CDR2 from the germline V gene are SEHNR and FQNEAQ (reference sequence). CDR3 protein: CATWDTGSSNQPQHF. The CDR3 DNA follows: TGTGCCACCTGGGACACAGGGAGCAGCAATCAGCCCCAGCATTTT.

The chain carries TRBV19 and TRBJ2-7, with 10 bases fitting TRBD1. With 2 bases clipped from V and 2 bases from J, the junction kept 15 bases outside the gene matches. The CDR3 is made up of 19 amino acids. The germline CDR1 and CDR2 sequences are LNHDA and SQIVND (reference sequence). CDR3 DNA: TGTGCCAGTAGTATATCTGGGACAGGGGTTATGGAAAATACCTACGAGCAGTACTTC. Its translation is CASSISGTGVMENTYEQYF. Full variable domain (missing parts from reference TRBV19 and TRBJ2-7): DGGITQSPKYLFRKEGQNVTLSCEQNLNHDAMYWYRQDPGQGLRLIYYSQIVNDFQKGDIAEGYSVSREKKESFPLTVTSAQKNPTAFYLCASSISGTGVMENTYEQYFGPGTRLTVT.

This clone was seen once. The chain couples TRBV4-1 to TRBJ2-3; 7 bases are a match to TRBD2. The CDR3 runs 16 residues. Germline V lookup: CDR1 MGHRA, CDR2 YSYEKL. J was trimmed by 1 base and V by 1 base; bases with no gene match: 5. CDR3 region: CASSQAPTSGTDTQYF. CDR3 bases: TGCGCCAGCAGCCAAGCGCCAACTAGCGGCACAGATACGCAGTATTTT.

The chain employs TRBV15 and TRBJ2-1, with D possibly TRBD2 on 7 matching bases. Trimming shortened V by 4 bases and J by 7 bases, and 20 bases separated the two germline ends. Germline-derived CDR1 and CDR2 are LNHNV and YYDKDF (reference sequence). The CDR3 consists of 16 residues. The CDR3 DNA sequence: TGTGCCACCAGCACATACTTAAGGGGGGGAACGAATGAGCAGTTCTTC. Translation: CATSTYLRGGTNEQFF.

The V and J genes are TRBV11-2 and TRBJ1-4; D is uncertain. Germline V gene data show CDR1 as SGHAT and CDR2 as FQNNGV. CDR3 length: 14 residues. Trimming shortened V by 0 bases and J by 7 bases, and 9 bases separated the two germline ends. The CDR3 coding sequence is TGTGCCAGCAGCTTAGATCCCCTGTCTGAAAAACTGTTTTTT. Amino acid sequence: CASSLDPLSEKLFF.

The CDR3 here is CASSSAPDRSNQPQHF. The CDR3 region has the DNA TGTGCCAGCAGTTCCGCTCCGGACAGGAGCAATCAGCCCCAGCATTTT. V usage is TRBV28 and J usage is TRBJ1-5; TRBD1 matches at 7 bases. Trimming took 4 bases from V and 1 from J; bases not matched to a gene: 7. Germline CDR1 is MDHEN and CDR2 is SYDVKM. The CDR3 runs to 16 residues.

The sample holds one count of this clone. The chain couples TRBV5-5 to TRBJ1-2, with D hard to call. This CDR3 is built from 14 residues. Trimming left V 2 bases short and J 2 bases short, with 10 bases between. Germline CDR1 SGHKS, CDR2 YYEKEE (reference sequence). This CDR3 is CASSFAQANYGYTF. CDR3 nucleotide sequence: TGTGCCAGCAGCTTCGCTCAGGCCAACTATGGCTACACCTTC.

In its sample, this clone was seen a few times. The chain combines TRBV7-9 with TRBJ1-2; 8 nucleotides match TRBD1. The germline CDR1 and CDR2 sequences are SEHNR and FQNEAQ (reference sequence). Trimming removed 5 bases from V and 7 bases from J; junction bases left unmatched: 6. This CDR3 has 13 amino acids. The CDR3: CASSHGQGVGYTF. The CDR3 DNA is TGTGCCAGCAGCCATGGACAGGGAGTTGGCTACACCTTC.